Given below is one T cell receptor beta chain in context. The antigen remains undetermined. This sample is drawn from a study of T cells in localized non-small cell lung cancer. Findings and caveats of the study: The highest T cell clonality was in uninvolved adjacent lung, above tumor. Adjacent lung was found to contain a median about 60 of the top 100 tumor clones.

Sequencing was performed with immunoSEQ multiplex PCR; in TCRdb, only in-frame clones are kept and a portion is missing. The sample contains roughly 76,000 clones, around 82% of which appear only once. V lost 2 bases and J lost 6; bases outside the gene matches: 12. Germline V gene sequence: CDR1 MGHRA, CDR2 YSYEKL. This CDR3 spans 18 amino acids. This receptor was identified in a man between 40 and 75 years old with stage II squamous cell lung carcinoma. The chain combines TRBV4-1 with TRBJ2-1, with 11 bases lining up with TRBD2. Sample: PBMCs, taken before any cancer treatment. DNA for the CDR3: TGCGCCAGCAGCCAACCTAAGGTTACTAGCGGGAGTATCAATGAGCAGTTCTTC. Its protein is CASSQPKVTSGSINEQFF.